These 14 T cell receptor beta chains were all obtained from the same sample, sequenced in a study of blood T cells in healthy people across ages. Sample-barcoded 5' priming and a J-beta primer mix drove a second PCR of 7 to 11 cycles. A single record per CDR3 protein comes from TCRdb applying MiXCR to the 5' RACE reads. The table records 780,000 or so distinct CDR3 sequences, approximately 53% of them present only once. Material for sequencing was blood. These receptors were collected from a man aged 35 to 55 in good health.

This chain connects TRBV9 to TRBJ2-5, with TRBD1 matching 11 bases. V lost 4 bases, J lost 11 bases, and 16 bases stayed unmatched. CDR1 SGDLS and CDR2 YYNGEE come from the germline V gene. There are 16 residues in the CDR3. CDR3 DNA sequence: TGTGCCAGCAGCAAATTTAGAGGACAGGGGGCAGGAGAGCAGTACTTC. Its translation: CASSKFRGQGAGEQYF.

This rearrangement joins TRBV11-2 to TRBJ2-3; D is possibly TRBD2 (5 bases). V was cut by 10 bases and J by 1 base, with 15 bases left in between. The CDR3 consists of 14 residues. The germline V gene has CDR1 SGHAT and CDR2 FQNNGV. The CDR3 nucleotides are TGTGCCACGAGAGAGGGTCGGGGCACAGATACGCAGTATTTT. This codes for CATREGRGTDTQYF.

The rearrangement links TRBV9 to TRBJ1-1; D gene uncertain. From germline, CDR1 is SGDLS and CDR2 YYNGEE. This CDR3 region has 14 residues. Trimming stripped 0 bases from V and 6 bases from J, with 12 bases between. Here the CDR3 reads CASSVDGKNPEAFF. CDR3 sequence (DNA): TGTGCCAGCAGCGTAGATGGTAAAAACCCTGAAGCTTTCTTT.

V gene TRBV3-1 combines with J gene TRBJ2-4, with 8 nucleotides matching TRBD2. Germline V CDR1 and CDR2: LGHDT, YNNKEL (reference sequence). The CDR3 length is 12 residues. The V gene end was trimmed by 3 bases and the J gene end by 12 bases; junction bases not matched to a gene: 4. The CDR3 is CASSQTSESQYF. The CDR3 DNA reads TGTGCCAGCAGCCAGACTAGCGAATCTCAGTACTTC.

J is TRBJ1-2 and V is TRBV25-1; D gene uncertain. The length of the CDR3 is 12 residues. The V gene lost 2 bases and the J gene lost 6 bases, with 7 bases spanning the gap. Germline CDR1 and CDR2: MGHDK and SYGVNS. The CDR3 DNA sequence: TGTGCCAGCAGTGAAGGTGGGGATGGCTACACCTTC. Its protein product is CASSEGGDGYTF.

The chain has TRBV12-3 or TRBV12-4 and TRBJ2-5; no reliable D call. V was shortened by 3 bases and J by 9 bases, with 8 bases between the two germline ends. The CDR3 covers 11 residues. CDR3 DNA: TGTGCCAGCAGTTTCAAGTCGGCCCAGTACTTC. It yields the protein CASSFKSAQYF.

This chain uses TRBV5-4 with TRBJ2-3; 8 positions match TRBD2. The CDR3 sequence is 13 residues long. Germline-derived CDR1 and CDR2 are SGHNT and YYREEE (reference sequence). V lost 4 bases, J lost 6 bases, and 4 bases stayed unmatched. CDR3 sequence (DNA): TGTGCCAGCAGCCGGGGGGGAGAGGATACGCAGTATTTT. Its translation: CASSRGGEDTQYF.

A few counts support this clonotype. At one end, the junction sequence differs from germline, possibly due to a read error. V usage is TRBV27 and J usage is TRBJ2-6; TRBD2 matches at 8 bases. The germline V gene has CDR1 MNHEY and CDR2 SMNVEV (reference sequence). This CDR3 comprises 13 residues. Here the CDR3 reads CASSAGGVNVLTF. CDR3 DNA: TGTGCCAGTTCTGCGGGGGGCGTCAACGTTCTGACTTTC.

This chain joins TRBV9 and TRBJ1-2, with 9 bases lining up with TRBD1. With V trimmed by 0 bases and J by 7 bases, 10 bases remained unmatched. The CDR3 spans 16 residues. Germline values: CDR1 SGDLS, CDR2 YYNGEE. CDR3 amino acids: CASSVAVRTGVFGYTF. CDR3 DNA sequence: TGTGCCAGCAGCGTAGCCGTTAGGACAGGGGTCTTTGGCTACACCTTC.

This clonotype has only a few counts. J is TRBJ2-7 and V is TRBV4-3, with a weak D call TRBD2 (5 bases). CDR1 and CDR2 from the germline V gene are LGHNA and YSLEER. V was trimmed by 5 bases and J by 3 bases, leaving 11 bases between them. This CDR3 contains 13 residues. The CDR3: CASSAGLRYEQYF. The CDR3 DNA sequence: TGCGCCAGCAGCGCTGGACTGCGCTACGAGCAGTACTTC.

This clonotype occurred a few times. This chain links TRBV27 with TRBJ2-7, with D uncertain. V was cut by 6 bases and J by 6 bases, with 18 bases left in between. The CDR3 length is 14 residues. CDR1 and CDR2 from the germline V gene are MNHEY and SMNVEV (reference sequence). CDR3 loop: CASSPRRATGEQYF. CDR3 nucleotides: TGTGCCAGCAGCCCCCGACGGGCTACCGGCGAGCAGTACTTC.

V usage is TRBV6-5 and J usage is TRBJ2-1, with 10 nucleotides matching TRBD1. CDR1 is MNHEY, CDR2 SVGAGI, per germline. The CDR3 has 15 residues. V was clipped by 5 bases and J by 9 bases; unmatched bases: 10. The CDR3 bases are TGTGCCAGCAGTCCCGGACAGGGGGGTCGGACTGAGCAGTTCTTC. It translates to CASSPGQGGRTEQFF.

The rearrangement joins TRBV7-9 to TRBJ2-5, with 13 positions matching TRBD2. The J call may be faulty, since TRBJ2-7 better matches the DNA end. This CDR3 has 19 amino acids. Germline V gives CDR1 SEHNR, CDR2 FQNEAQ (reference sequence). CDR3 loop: CASSLTPPTSGRSPYEQYF. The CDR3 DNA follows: TGTGCCAGCAGCTTAACCCCTCCGACTAGCGGGAGGAGCCCCTACGAGCAGTACTTC.

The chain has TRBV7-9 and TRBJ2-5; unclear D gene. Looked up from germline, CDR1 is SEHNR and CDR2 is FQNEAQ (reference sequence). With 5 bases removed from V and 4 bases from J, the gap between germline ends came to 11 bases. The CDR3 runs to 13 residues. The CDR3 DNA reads TGTGCCAGCAGCCCGGACGGTCGAGAGACCCAGTACTTC. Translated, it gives CASSPDGRETQYF.